This entry lists 15 T cell receptor beta chains sequenced from one sample in a study of blood T cell repertoires in COVID-19. Some clones are missing from TCRdb's copy, which holds only in-frame ones; the method was immunoSEQ multiplex PCR. The table includes around 440,000 clones, around 88% detected once. The sample consisted of peripheral blood. The receptor source for this set is a woman between 50 and 59 years old with COVID-19, enrolled during active disease.

This chain uses TRBV5-1 with TRBJ2-7, with a tentative D call TRBD2 (6 bases). The V gene's germline CDR1 is SGHRS and CDR2 YFSETQ. This CDR3 has 14 residues. Trimming removed 3 bases at V and 3 bases at J, with 13 bases between. The CDR3 protein is CASSSTGTYYEQYF. In DNA, the CDR3 is TGCGCCAGCAGCTCGACCGGGACTTACTACGAGCAGTACTTC.

A word on this clone: The junction does not match germline at one end; this may be a read error. The CDR3 sequence is CASSEAWSIMERDFF. CDR3 DNA sequence: TGTGCCAGCAGTGAAGCGTGGAGTATAATGGAGAGGGATTTCTTC. This chain uses TRBV2 with TRBJ1-2; D uncertain. This CDR3 spans 15 amino acids. Germline V gene lookup returns CDR1 SNHLY and CDR2 FYNNEI.

The chain combines TRBV7-9 with TRBJ1-4, with TRBD1 matching 11 bases. From germline, CDR1 is SEHNR and CDR2 FQNEAQ (reference sequence). The CDR3 has 15 residues. V dropped 1 base and J dropped 7; count of bases not matched to a gene: 2. The CDR3 protein is CASSLGGQGAEKLFF. Here the CDR3 DNA reads TGTGCCAGCAGCTTAGGAGGACAGGGGGCTGAAAAACTGTTTTTT.

The chain recombines TRBV6-1 with TRBJ2-7, with 7 positions matching TRBD1. V lost 2 bases to trimming and J lost 4 bases; unmatched junction nucleotides: 5. The CDR3 contains 14 residues. Germline assignment: CDR1 MNHNS and CDR2 SASEGT. CDR3 sequence: CASSEWDSGYEQYF. The CDR3 DNA sequence: TGTGCCAGCAGTGAATGGGACAGTGGTTACGAGCAGTACTTC.

The chain is built from TRBV15 and TRBJ1-4; possible D gene TRBD1, 5 bases. The germline V and J ends were trimmed by 0 bases and 8 bases, with 7 bases remaining between them. Per germline, CDR1 LNHNV and CDR2 YYDKDF (reference sequence). This CDR3 contains 13 residues. CDR3 nucleotide sequence: TGTGCCACCAGCAGAGAGGGGCTGGAAAAACTGTTTTTT. It encodes CATSREGLEKLFF.

The chain has TRBV10-1 and TRBJ2-7, with a weak D call TRBD2 (5 bases). The V gene lost 2 bases and the J gene lost 2 bases, with 13 bases spanning the gap. Germline CDR1 WNHNN, CDR2 SYGVQD (reference sequence). This CDR3 contains 15 residues. Here the CDR3 DNA reads TGCGCCAGCAGTGAGGTGCCGGGGAATACCTACGAGCAGTACTTC. Protein: CASSEVPGNTYEQYF.

This sequence joins TRBV3-1 (or the pseudogene TRBV3-2) and TRBJ1-1; 7 bases match TRBD1. V gave up 4 bases and J gave up 7 bases; unmatched junction bases: 3. The CDR3 totals 12 residues. From germline, CDR1 is LGHDT and CDR2 YNNKEL (reference sequence). CDR3 protein: CASSPGQYEAFF. The CDR3 coding sequence is TGTGCCAGCAGCCCGGGACAGTATGAAGCTTTCTTT.

The chain couples TRBV5-4 to TRBJ1-2; no firm D call. The CDR3 sequence is 13 residues long. V dropped 0 bases and J dropped 8 bases, with 11 bases sitting between them. Germline V gives CDR1 SGHNT, CDR2 YYREEE (reference sequence). The CDR3 loop reads CASSLDRSKGYTF. CDR3 bases: TGTGCCAGCAGCTTGGATCGCAGTAAAGGCTACACCTTC.

This clone was counted only a few times. The chain employs TRBV28 and TRBJ1-3; TRBD1 matches 7 bases. The CDR3 is 13 amino acids. CDR1 is MDHEN, CDR2 SYDVKM, per germline. After removal of 4 bases from V and 7 bases from J, the junction contained 4 bases not matched to a gene. The CDR3 protein is CASSSVQGNTIYF. The CDR3 DNA follows: TGTGCCAGCAGTTCGGTACAGGGGAACACCATATATTTT. Together with reference TRBV28 and TRBJ1-3, the CDR3 gives the full variable domain: DVKVTQSSRYLVKRTGEKVFLECVQDMDHENMFWYRQDPGLGLRLIYFSYDVKMKEKGDIPEGYSVSREKKERFSLILESASTNQTSMYLCASSSVQGNTIYFGEGSWLTVV.

V gene TRBV3-1 (or the pseudogene TRBV3-2) combines with J gene TRBJ2-7; TRBD1 matches at 7 bases. The CDR3 sequence is 13 residues long. V gave up 1 base and J gave up 4 bases; unmatched junction bases: 1. From germline, CDR1 is LGHDT and CDR2 YNNKEL (reference sequence). The CDR3 DNA is TGTGCCAGCAGCCAAGGGGGACAGTACGAGCAGTACTTC. Residues: CASSQGGQYEQYF.

The chain uses TRBV18 and TRBJ1-5; D is unresolved. This CDR3 has 14 amino acids. The germline CDR1 and CDR2 sequences are KGHSH and LQKENI. V was pared by 3 bases and J by 5 bases, with 11 bases between. Written as DNA, the CDR3 is TGTGCCAGCTCACCTTTGAGCGGTTATCAGCCCCAGCATTTT. Amino acid sequence: CASSPLSGYQPQHF.

The chain employs TRBV7-2 and TRBJ2-6; 7 bases fit TRBD1. The CDR3 has 15 amino acids. Germline V gene lookup returns CDR1 SGHTA and CDR2 FQGNSA. J gave up 4 bases and V 5 bases, and 5 bases lay outside the gene matches. CDR3 coding DNA: TGTGCCAGCAGCCGTACAGGGGTGGGGGCCAACGTCCTGACTTTC. This sequence encodes CASSRTGVGANVLTF.

This clone has just a few counts. This chain links TRBV28 with TRBJ2-5, with a weak D call TRBD2 (6 bases). There are 16 residues in the CDR3. Germline V gives CDR1 MDHEN, CDR2 SYDVKM. Between the trimmed V and J ends, which lost 2 bases and 4 bases, there was a span of 17 bases. CDR3: CASSLRQTSGRETQYF. The CDR3 DNA reads as TGTGCCAGCAGTTTACGACAGACCTCCGGGAGAGAGACCCAGTACTTC.

The rearrangement joins TRBV6-6 to TRBJ2-1; 7 positions agree with TRBD2. The V gene end was trimmed by 5 bases and the J gene end by 3 bases; junction bases not matched to a gene: 19. The CDR3 has 19 residues. Germline V lookup: CDR1 MNHNY, CDR2 SVGAGI (reference sequence). Written as DNA, the CDR3 is TGTGCCAGCAGTCCCGGGAGGACATACGGTAGCCCTCACTACAATGAGCAGTTCTTC. It specifies CASSPGRTYGSPHYNEQFF.

This clone was seen a single time. This chain links TRBV11-2 with TRBJ2-7, with 10 bases aligning to TRBD2. V shed 4 bases and J 0 bases; nucleotides not matched to a gene: 9. The CDR3 runs 17 residues. Germline V lookup: CDR1 SGHAT, CDR2 FQNNGV. DNA for the CDR3: TGTGCCAGCAGCTCGATGATTAGCGGGGGGTTCTCCTACGAGCAGTACTTC. Translating gives CASSSMISGGFSYEQYF.